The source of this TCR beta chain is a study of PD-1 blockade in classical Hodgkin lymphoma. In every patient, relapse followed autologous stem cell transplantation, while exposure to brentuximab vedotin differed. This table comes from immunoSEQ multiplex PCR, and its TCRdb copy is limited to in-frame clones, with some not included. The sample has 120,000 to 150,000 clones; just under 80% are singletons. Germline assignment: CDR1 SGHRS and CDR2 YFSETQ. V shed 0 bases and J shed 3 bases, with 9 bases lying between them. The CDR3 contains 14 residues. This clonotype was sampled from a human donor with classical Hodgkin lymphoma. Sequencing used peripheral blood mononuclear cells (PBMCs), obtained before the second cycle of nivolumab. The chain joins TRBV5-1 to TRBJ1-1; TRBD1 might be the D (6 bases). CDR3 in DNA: TGCGCCAGCAGCTTGGTCAGGGGTGACACTGAAGCTTTCTTT. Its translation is CASSLVRGDTEAFF.